This T cell receptor beta chain came from a study of regulatory T cells in long-lasting Graves disease (dated by TCRdb to 2020 to 2022). For the wider study: Patients with newly diagnosed Graves' disease had been on antithyroid drugs for under 3 months. TCR sequencing covered around 13 persistent and some 20 newly diagnosed Graves' disease patients, 33 samples in total. The study was conducted in China and was registered as a clinical trial. Peripheral blood TCR sequencing and RNA sequencing compared persistent Graves' disease patients with newly diagnosed Graves' disease patients. Broad study findings and their caveats: Compared with newly diagnosed patients, patients with persistent Graves' disease had lower TCR Shannon entropy and fewer highly expanded clones, which suggests clonal expansion. TRBV28, TRBJ1-2 and TRBJ2-5 were preferentially used in persistent disease, while TRBV20-1 and TRBJ2-1 were favored in newly diagnosed disease. Sequencing and analysis were restricted to the TCR beta chain. Peripheral blood alone was examined, since thyroid tissue, which constituted the primary lesion, could not be accessed. Persistent patients shared more public clonotypes among themselves (around 2,500) than newly diagnosed patients did (approximately 970). The authors acknowledged the small sample size as a limitation that may reduce accuracy.

The label giving this sample's time point can be read as: newly diagnosed GD, antithyroid drugs for less than 3 months. For both TCR sequencing and RNA sequencing, RNA was extracted from PBMCs in TRIzol. The diagnosis of Graves' disease followed American Thyroid Association guidelines. Patients for the study were recruited at an endocrinology department in Xi'an, China. Each patient gave approximately 9.7 milliliters of peripheral blood, collected in an EDTA anticoagulant tube. Ficoll Paque Plus density gradient separation was used to isolate PBMCs, and no further T cell sorting was done. An Agilent 2100 Bioanalyzer and agarose gel were used to check RNA quality, and a NanoDrop 2000 was used to measure RNA concentration. On this clonotype itself: Its binding antigen is unknown. Per-base qualities were not stored, and no clone one base away is much larger.

Libraries were prepared through multiplex PCR. The run used an Illumina HiSeq 4000. TCR beta libraries were built with iRepertoire HTBI primers and Arm-PCR amplification of CDR3 regions. Gel purification was performed on PCR products prior to sequencing. In the authors' own workflow: Across samples, roughly 60 TRBV and 15 or so TRBJ segments were identified and used for gene usage analysis of CDR3 amino acid clonotypes. COPE and FqMerger were used to merge the filtered high-quality paired reads into contigs. BLAST was used to align contigs to the IMGT TRBV, TRBD and TRBJ reference genes, and CDR3 was defined following IMGT. Highly expanded clones were defined as clonotypes with a frequency above 0.1%. Shannon entropy served as the measure of repertoire diversity, while the Gini coefficient captured V-J evenness. A clonotype was considered public if more than one individual shared it. Through fastp at Q25 and MiXCR, TCRdb rebuilt clones from the public reads, retaining in-frame beta chains. Every CDR3 protein is listed once, alongside the most common genes and DNA of its rows. Clone size and V and J calls follow TCRdb, not the original study. The sample table lists under 300,000 distinct CDR3 sequences, 18% of them with a count of one. Around 15% of the sample belongs to the ten largest clones.

The CDR3 has 13 amino acids, counting the end cysteine and phenylalanine. This entry keeps only the CDR3 DNA: 39 bases, framed from base 1. The germline V gene (reference sequence) sets CDR1 to LNHNV and CDR2 to YYDKDF. Cut back by 8 bases and 4 bases, the V and J ends lie 15 bases apart. These data are also associated with another study on T cells in Graves' hyperthyroidism and ophthalmopathy. The second paper states: Stable Graves' hyperthyroidism was defined as no progression to ophthalmopathy during 18 months of follow-up. The hyperthyroidism patients were between 18 and 65 years old and newly diagnosed, with a disease duration of less than 2 months. Patients with uncontrolled infections, other autoimmune diseases, pregnancy or lactation were excluded. Diagnoses relied on clinical symptoms, serum thyroxine and TRAb, thyroid ultrasound and orbital computed tomography. For the first round of RT-PCR on the TCR CDR3, the HTBI primer set was used together with the Qiagen OneStep RT-PCR kit. Blood samples also contained most of the expanded thyroid clonotypes (frequency above 0.001), which suggests that blood repertoires may reflect thyroid immune responses. Ophthalmopathy was separated from stable hyperthyroidism by a 13 V-J signature model, with approximately 86% sensitivity and roughly 81% specificity obtained in cross-validation and 80%/75% obtained in testing. In validation, the model predicted progression to ophthalmopathy a median of around 6.5 months before onset, with approximately 70% sensitivity and roughly 72% specificity. To identify TCR V-J signatures that set the groups apart, the researchers used a discovery cohort of about a hundred patients, made up of under 50 with Graves' ophthalmopathy and some 60 with stable Graves' hyperthyroidism. An independent validation cohort of 18 to 20 hyperthyroidism patients and 17 patients who later progressed to ophthalmopathy tested prospective prediction of ophthalmopathy. The 95 to 100 discovery patients were randomly divided into training and test sets at a 7:3 ratio. Thyroid tissue and blood T-cell repertoires from more than five Graves' hyperthyroidism patients were also compared in the study. Following sampling, methimazole starting at 30 mg daily was given to hyperthyroidism patients, and high-dose intravenous methylprednisolone was given to ophthalmopathy patients. The libraries were constructed in a second round of multiplex PCR and then size-selected and purified. Libraries were sequenced paired-end with 100 bp reads on an Illumina HiSeq2000. SOAPnuke was used to process the raw data, throwing out any read that contained adapters or uncalled bases, had a mean Phred below 15, or lacked an exact constant-primer or identifier match. High-quality paired reads were merged using COPE v1.2.5, and each unique nucleotide sequence was defined as a clonotype. MiTCR v1.1 was used to align the clonotypes against IMGT TRBV, TRBD and TRBJ reference segments. The analysis was restricted to V-J combinations with a frequency above 0.0001, which together covered 99% to 99.2% of the repertoires. The TCS score was defined as F50 (clonal expansion) divided by E x V (chaos), with BLOSUM62-based TCRdist calculated between CDR3 peptides within each V-J. Welch's t-statistics and random forest reduced 514 V-J features to 10 to 15, which were used in a naive Bayes classifier (R e1071). No statistical method was used to fix the sample size in advance, and group allocation was not hidden from the investigators. The paper reports TCR Vbeta CDR3 sequencing of 130 to 150 peripheral blood samples: approximately 43 ophthalmopathy, about 75 hyperthyroidism and about 17 progressor patients.

Recombination connected TRBV15 to TRBJ2-7, and possibly TRBD1, on 6 matching bases. The input for sequencing was peripheral blood mononuclear cells (PBMCs), taken at new diagnosis, from a patient treated with antithyroid drugs. This sequence was found in a woman aged 30 to 39 with Graves disease. Donor details come from another sample of the same person, matched by shared clones. The CDR3 protein sequence reads: CATGNRASYEQYF. The nucleotide sequence reads TGTGCCACCGGGAACAGGGCCTCTTACGAGCAGTACTTC.